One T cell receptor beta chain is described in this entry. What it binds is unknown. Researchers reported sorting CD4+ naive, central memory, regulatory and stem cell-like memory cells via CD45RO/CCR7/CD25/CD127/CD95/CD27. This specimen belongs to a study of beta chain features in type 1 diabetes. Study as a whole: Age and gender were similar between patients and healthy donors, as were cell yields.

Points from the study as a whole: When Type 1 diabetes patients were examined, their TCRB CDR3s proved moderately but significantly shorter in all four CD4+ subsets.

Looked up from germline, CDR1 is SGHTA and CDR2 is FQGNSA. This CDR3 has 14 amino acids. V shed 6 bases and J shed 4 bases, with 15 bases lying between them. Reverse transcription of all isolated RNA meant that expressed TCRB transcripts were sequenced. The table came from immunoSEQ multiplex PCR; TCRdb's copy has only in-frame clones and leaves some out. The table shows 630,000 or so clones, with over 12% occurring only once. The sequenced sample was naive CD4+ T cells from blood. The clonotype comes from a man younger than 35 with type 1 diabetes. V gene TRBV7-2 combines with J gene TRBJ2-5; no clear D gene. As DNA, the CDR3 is TGTGCCAGCAGTTTCGAGACCAACGGAGAGACCCAGTACTTC. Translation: CASSFETNGETQYF.